Each of the 24 T cell receptor beta chains below was sequenced from the same sample in a study of shared clonotypes between healthy human individuals. Assay: immunoSEQ multiplex PCR; the TCRdb copy retains only in-frame clones and omits some. The data contain about 610,000 clones, around 97% of them singletons. Specimen: naive CD4+ T cells sorted from blood. Subset specified: CD45RA+ positively selected. These TCRs come from a woman aged 30 to 39 in good health.

The rearrangement joins TRBV7-6 to TRBJ2-1; D possibly corresponds to TRBD2 (6 bases). Germline assignment: CDR1 SGHVS and CDR2 FNYEAQ. The CDR3 is made up of 15 amino acids. The ends were cut back, 5 bases at V and 7 bases at J, with 18 bases in the middle. In nucleotides, the CDR3 is TGTGCCAGCAGCCTGCTGGAGCGGGTTGGTAATGAGCAGTTCTTC. As protein: CASSLLERVGNEQFF.

The chain has TRBV6-5 and TRBJ1-2; D is possibly TRBD1 (6 bases). Looked up from germline, CDR1 is MNHEY and CDR2 is SVGAGI. The CDR3 runs to 14 residues. The V and J ends lost 6 bases and 4 bases respectively, with 15 bases between them. CDR3 nucleotides: TGTGCCAGCAGAAACAGGGCAGGGAGCTATGGCTACACCTTC. It translates to CASRNRAGSYGYTF.

V is TRBV28 and J is TRBJ1-4; D possibly corresponds to TRBD1 (6 bases). Trimming took 11 bases from V and 3 from J, leaving 19 bases between them. Germline V gene lookup returns CDR1 MDHEN and CDR2 SYDVKM. This CDR3 spans 15 amino acids. CDR3 sequence: CAAVGRGASNEKLFF. The CDR3 DNA follows: TGTGCCGCGGTTGGTCGGGGGGCATCTAATGAAAAACTGTTTTTT.

The chain combines TRBV28 with TRBJ2-1, with 8 nucleotides matching TRBD1. In germline, CDR1 is MDHEN, CDR2 SYDVKM. V was clipped by 2 bases and J by 0 bases; unmatched bases: 6. The CDR3 length is 17 residues. The DNA of the CDR3 is TGTGCCAGCAGTTTAAGGCCGGACAGGGTCTCCTACAATGAGCAGTTCTTC. As protein: CASSLRPDRVSYNEQFF.

This clone was counted a single time. The rearrangement links TRBV27 to TRBJ1-1, with D possibly TRBD1 on 5 matching bases. V was trimmed by 8 bases and J by 7 bases, leaving 17 bases between them. The CDR3 runs to 13 residues. Germline V gene data show CDR1 as MNHEY and CDR2 as SMNVEV (reference sequence). CDR3 amino acids: CASQKRGGDEAFF. CDR3 DNA sequence: TGTGCCAGCCAAAAACGGGGCGGGGATGAAGCTTTCTTT.

V gene TRBV6-4 combines with J gene TRBJ2-1; TRBD2 matches at 9 bases. Per the germline V gene, CDR1 is MRHNA and CDR2 is SNTAGT. J was trimmed by 9 bases and V by 4 bases; bases with no gene match: 10. This CDR3 contains 15 residues. The CDR3 bases are TGTGCCAGCAGTGTTGTAGCGGGAGAATCCAGTGAGCAGTTCTTC. Translated, it gives CASSVVAGESSEQFF.

This chain uses TRBV18 with TRBJ2-3; no clear D. This CDR3 spans 17 amino acids. The germline gives CDR1 KGHSH, CDR2 LQKENI. Trimming shortened V by 4 bases and J by 0 bases, and 17 bases separated the two germline ends. CDR3 amino acids: CASSRNDGPLSTDTQYF. The CDR3 nucleotides read TGTGCCAGCTCACGGAATGACGGCCCGCTAAGCACAGATACGCAGTATTTT.

The V and J genes are TRBV6-5 and TRBJ2-2, with D unresolved. Trimming took off 4 bases at V and 4 bases at J, with 10 bases between the two ends. CDR3 size: 14 residues. The V gene's germline CDR1 is MNHEY and CDR2 SVGAGI. CDR3 sequence: CASSFQRSTGELFF. The CDR3 nucleotides are TGTGCCAGCAGTTTCCAGCGTTCCACCGGGGAGCTGTTTTTT.

The chain couples TRBV10-3 to TRBJ1-1; tentatively, D is TRBD1 (6 bases). Trimming shortened V by 11 bases and J by 4 bases, and 17 bases separated the two germline ends. The CDR3 spans 13 residues. Germline V CDR1 and CDR2: ENHRY, SYGVKD. The CDR3 DNA sequence: TGTGCCGCAGGGACACCCTGGGGCACTGAAGCTTTCTTT. It codes for CAAGTPWGTEAFF.

The V and J genes are TRBV23-1 and TRBJ2-3; TRBD1 aligns across 7 bases. TRBV23-1 is identified as an open reading frame with a role that is uncertain. V lost 4 bases, J lost 0 bases, and 7 bases stayed unmatched. The CDR3 length is 16 residues. In DNA form, the CDR3 reads TGCGCCAGCAGTCCCGGGACAGACTCTAGCACAGATACGCAGTATTTT. This translates into CASSPGTDSSTDTQYF.

This clone was recorded once. The rearrangement joins TRBV28 to TRBJ2-4; TRBD2 matches at 9 bases. This CDR3 is built from 15 residues. V lost 11 bases, J lost 2 bases, and 10 bases stayed unmatched. The V gene's germline CDR1 is MDHEN and CDR2 SYDVKM. CDR3 coding DNA: TGTGCCTGCGCGGCGGGAGGGCCCCCCAAAAACATTCAGTACTTC. It translates to CACAAGGPPKNIQYF.

J is TRBJ2-2 and V is TRBV7-3; 11 bases agree with TRBD1. Germline-derived CDR1 and CDR2 are SGHTA and FQGTGA. After removal of 5 bases from V and 5 bases from J, the junction contained 4 bases not matched to a gene. The CDR3 has 15 amino acids. This chain's CDR3 is CASSPGTGGTGELFF. The CDR3 DNA is TGTGCCAGCAGCCCCGGGACAGGGGGAACCGGGGAGCTGTTTTTT. The whole variable domain, filled in from reference TRBV7-3 and TRBJ2-2, reads GAGVSQTPSNKVTEKGKYVELRCDPISGHTALYWYRQSLGQGPEFLIYFQGTGAADDSGLPNDRFFAVRPEGSVSTLKIQRTERGDSAVYLCASSPGTGGTGELFFGEGSRLTVL.

V and J are TRBV7-9 and TRBJ2-1; maybe TRBD2 (5 bases). V gave up 0 bases and J gave up 2 bases, with 5 bases separating them. Germline CDR1 reads SEHNR; CDR2 reads FQNEAQ (reference sequence). This CDR3 is 14 amino acids long. The CDR3 loop reads CASSLAGAYNEQFF. DNA of the CDR3: TGTGCCAGCAGCTTAGCGGGAGCCTACAATGAGCAGTTCTTC.

The V and J genes are TRBV28 and TRBJ2-4; 10 bases map to TRBD2. The CDR3 extends over 16 amino acids. V lost 5 bases to trimming and J lost 8 bases; unmatched junction nucleotides: 12. Germline values: CDR1 MDHEN, CDR2 SYDVKM. The CDR3 bases are TGTGCCAGCAGTGGGCTAGCGGGAGTTGGGGGTCACATTCAGTACTTC. It yields the protein CASSGLAGVGGHIQYF.

This rearrangement joins TRBV4-1 to TRBJ2-5; TRBD1 might be the D (6 bases). The CDR3 length is 15 residues. CDR1 is MGHRA, CDR2 YSYEKL, per germline. The V end lost 1 base, the J end lost 1 base, and 10 bases lay between the germline ends. CDR3 nucleotide sequence: TGCGCCAGCAGCCAAGCACCACAGGGCCAAGAGACCCAGTACTTC. It yields the protein CASSQAPQGQETQYF.

This chain uses TRBV27 with TRBJ2-7; D is undetermined. The CDR3 is made up of 11 amino acids. The V end was cut by 8 bases, the J end by 2 bases, with 7 bases between. Germline V gene lookup returns CDR1 MNHEY and CDR2 SMNVEV (reference sequence). CDR3 amino acids: CASPHAYEQYF. The CDR3 DNA is TGTGCCAGCCCCCACGCCTACGAGCAGTACTTC.

The chain joins TRBV4-2 to TRBJ1-2; tentatively, D is TRBD1 (6 bases). The CDR3 consists of 15 residues. V lost 1 base to trimming and J lost 3 bases, with 12 bases between them. Germline V gene lookup returns CDR1 LGHNA and CDR2 YNFKEQ. CDR3 nucleotides: TGTGCCAGCAGCCAAGTTCAGGGGTCGGACTATGGCTACACCTTC. As protein: CASSQVQGSDYGYTF.

The CDR3 sequence: CASSGGQGAGETQYF. CDR3 DNA sequence: TGCGCCAGCAGCGGGGGACAGGGGGCTGGGGAGACCCAGTACTTC. The rearrangement uses TRBV5-1 and TRBJ2-5; 12 bases are a match to TRBD1. Trimming at V came to 4 bases and at J to 5 bases, leaving 6 bases not matched to a gene. The germline V gene has CDR1 SGHRS and CDR2 YFSETQ. The CDR3 covers 15 residues.

V and J are TRBV9 and TRBJ2-7; 14 nucleotides align to TRBD2. This CDR3 has 19 residues. CDR1 and CDR2 from the germline V gene are SGDLS and YYNGEE. J was trimmed by 6 bases and V by 4 bases; bases with no gene match: 18. CDR3 protein: CASSLRPGLAGVVPSEQYF. CDR3 bases: TGTGCCAGCAGCTTAAGACCGGGACTAGCGGGAGTAGTACCCTCCGAGCAGTACTTC.

V and J are TRBV7-2 and TRBJ1-5, with no clear D. CDR1 and CDR2 from the germline V gene are SGHTA and FQGNSA. The V gene lost 5 bases and the J gene lost 4 bases, with 15 bases spanning the gap. The length of the CDR3 is 15 residues. The DNA for the CDR3 is TGTGCCAGCAGCAACCTTAGTGGGAAGAATCAGCCCCAGCATTTT. Residues: CASSNLSGKNQPQHF.

The rearrangement joins TRBV15 to TRBJ2-5, with D perhaps TRBD2 (5 bases). The CDR3 extends over 16 amino acids. V dropped 3 bases and J dropped 0 bases, with 14 bases sitting between them. Germline values: CDR1 LNHNV, CDR2 YYDKDF (reference sequence). CDR3 nucleotide sequence: TGTGCCACCAGCAGGTGGCGAACGGGATACCAAGAGACCCAGTACTTC. This codes for CATSRWRTGYQETQYF.

The CDR3 bases are TGTGCCAGCAACGAGGGGTCCTACAATGAGCAGTTCTTC. Translated: CASNEGSYNEQFF. V gene TRBV28 combines with J gene TRBJ2-1, with D perhaps TRBD1 or TRBD2 (5 bases each). The V gene lost 7 bases and the J gene lost 1 base, with 8 bases spanning the gap. Germline loops: CDR1 MDHEN, CDR2 SYDVKM. The CDR3 sequence is 13 residues long.

CDR3 sequence reads: CASKAGLGTQHF. The DNA for the CDR3 is TGTGCCAGCAAGGCGGGGCTGGGGACCCAGCATTTT. V gene TRBV5-8 combines with J gene TRBJ1-5, with D perhaps TRBD1 (5 bases). The CDR3 runs to 12 residues. Trimming cost V 6 bases and J 11 bases, with 15 bases left between them. The V gene's germline CDR1 is SGHTS and CDR2 YDEGEE. The variable domain in full, completed from reference TRBV5-8 and TRBJ1-5, reads EAGVTQSPTHLIKTRGQQATLRCSPISGHTSVYWYQQALGLGLQFLLWYDEGEERNRGNFPPRFSGRQFPNYSSELNVNALELEDSALYLCASKAGLGTQHFGDGTRLSIL.

CDR3 coding DNA: TGTGCCTTCGGGGGCGATCAGCCCCAGCATTTT. Its protein product is CAFGGDQPQHF. V usage is TRBV30 and J usage is TRBJ1-5, with D maybe TRBD1 (6 bases). V was cut by 7 bases and J by 5 bases, with 9 bases left in between. Germline CDR1 GTSNPN, CDR2 SVGIG (reference sequence). The length of the CDR3 is 11 residues.